This T cell receptor beta chain was recorded in a study of beta chain features in type 1 diabetes. Study-wide results and limits: Within the patient group, naive, central memory and Treg TCRB repertoires appeared more similar to each other than within healthy donors. High TCR expression in some cells could lead to their over-representation in cDNA sequencing.

This clone was recorded a few times. Antigen: not known. What was sequenced were expressed TCRB transcripts, since all of the isolated RNA had been reverse transcribed. Some clones are missing from TCRdb's copy, which holds only in-frame ones; the method was immunoSEQ multiplex PCR. The table shows 810,000 or so clones, with 17% occurring only once. The V end was cut by 5 bases, the J end by 0 bases, with 14 bases between. This CDR3 comprises 16 residues. Per germline, CDR1 SEHNR and CDR2 FQNEAQ (reference sequence). The TCR comes from a woman aged 18-35 years in good health. The V gene is TRBV7-9, the J gene TRBJ1-3, with no clear D. The source material was naive CD4+ T cells from blood. CDR3 nucleotide sequence: TGTGCCAGCAGCCCGTGGTTGGGATTCTCTGGAAACACCATATATTTT. This translates into CASSPWLGFSGNTIYF.